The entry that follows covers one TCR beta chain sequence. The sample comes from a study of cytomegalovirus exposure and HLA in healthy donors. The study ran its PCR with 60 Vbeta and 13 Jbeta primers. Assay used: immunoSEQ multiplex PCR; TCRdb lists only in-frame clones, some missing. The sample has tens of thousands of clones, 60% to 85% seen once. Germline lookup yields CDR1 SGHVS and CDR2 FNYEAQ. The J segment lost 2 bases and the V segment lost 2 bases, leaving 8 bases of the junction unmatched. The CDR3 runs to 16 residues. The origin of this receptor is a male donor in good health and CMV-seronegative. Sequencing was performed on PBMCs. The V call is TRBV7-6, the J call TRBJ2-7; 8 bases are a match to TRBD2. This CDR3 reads CASSLNQGGGPYEQYF. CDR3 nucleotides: TGTGCCAGCAGCTTAAACCAGGGCGGGGGGCCCTACGAGCAGTACTTC.